This T cell receptor beta chain was captured by sequencing in a study of long-term antiretroviral therapy in people with HIV. Study-wide results and limits: HIV repertoires showed narrower CDR3 length ranges than controls. Post-ART, diversity grew, though it stayed under transplant donor control levels.

Researchers report immunoSEQ v3.0 was run at survey level. Libraries were prepared by immunoSEQ multiplex PCR; TCRdb keeps only in-frame clonotypes and omits some of them. Of roughly 38,000 clones listed, roughly 82% are singletons. This clone was observed a few times. Its antigen is as yet unknown. HIV-positive participants were all treated in the United States. In each sample, roughly 1-10 million cryopreserved PBMC were present before DNA extraction. This clonotype originated in a man younger than 30 with HIV. Sequenced material: unsorted PBMCs, taken 0.3 years after starting antiretroviral therapy.

The CDR3 region is CASGHNEQYF. Here the CDR3 DNA reads TGTGCCAGCGGACACAACGAGCAGTACTTC. The V call is TRBV28, the J call TRBJ2-7; a weak D match, TRBD1 (5 bases). This CDR3 is 10 amino acids long. V shed 8 bases and J shed 5 bases, with 7 bases lying between them. The germline gives CDR1 MDHEN, CDR2 SYDVKM.